The source of this T cell receptor beta chain is a study of T-cell memory formation after mild COVID-19. TCRdb independently ran MiXCR on the 5' RACE reads; one entry per CDR3 protein. The sample includes fewer than 650,000 distinct CDR3 sequences, approximately 15% of them seen just once. The CDR3 totals 15 residues. CDR1 DFQATT and CDR2 SNEGSKA come from the germline V gene (reference sequence). V lost 2 bases and J lost 1, with 12 bases in between. The chain couples TRBV20-1 to TRBJ1-5; D is unresolved. The source material was PBMCs or a T cell subset sorted from them (not recorded which). This sequence originates from an adult woman who had mild COVID-19 (a few samples of this study predate the infection). Cell type and time point are not known. CDR3 DNA: TGCAGTGCTAGACCCTCGGGCCTGAGCAATCAGCCCCAGCATTTT. Translated, it gives CSARPSGLSNQPQHF.